The 30 T cell receptor beta chains in this list originate from one sample, sequenced in a study of OX40 agonist ivuxolimab in advanced cancers. The assay was immunoSEQ multiplex PCR, and TCRdb's table has in-frame clones only and misses some. The data contain 75,000 to 100,000 clones, 84% of them singletons. The input for sequencing was CD4+ or CD8+ T cells sorted from blood, taken in a trial of the OX40 agonist ivuxolimab. Receptor source: an adult with an advanced solid tumor such as melanoma, head and neck, liver or kidney cancer.

The rearrangement links TRBV18 to TRBJ1-5, with D unresolved. V lost 6 bases, J lost 0 bases, and 12 bases lay in between. The germline V gene encodes CDR1 KGHSH and CDR2 LQKENI. CDR3 length: 15 amino acids. In DNA form, the CDR3 reads TGTGCCAGCTCCAGCGGGATCCTTAGCAATCAGCCCCAGCATTTT. Its protein is CASSSGILSNQPQHF.

The chain is built from TRBV6-9 and TRBJ1-1, with D hard to call. V lost 3 bases and J lost 5, with 4 bases in between. This CDR3 has 11 amino acids. Germline lookup yields CDR1 MNHGY and CDR2 SVAAGI. CDR3: CASSYLTEAFF. CDR3 bases: TGTGCCAGCAGTTACCTGACTGAAGCTTTCTTT.

The chain combines TRBV5-1 with TRBJ2-1, with D tentatively TRBD1 (6 bases). This CDR3 has 14 amino acids. The germline CDR1 and CDR2 sequences are SGHRS and YFSETQ. The V gene lost 4 bases and the J gene lost 4 bases, with 12 bases spanning the gap. The CDR3 DNA sequence: TGCGCCAGCAGCGTTACAGGACAGTACAATGAGCAGTTCTTC. It yields the protein CASSVTGQYNEQFF.

The V gene is TRBV28, the J gene TRBJ2-1, with 7 bases lining up with TRBD1. The length of the CDR3 is 14 residues. Germline-derived CDR1 and CDR2 are MDHEN and SYDVKM. V gave up 3 bases and J gave up 5 bases; unmatched junction bases: 4. The CDR3 reads CASSFLGTDNEQFF. The CDR3 DNA reads TGTGCCAGCAGTTTCCTCGGGACAGACAATGAGCAGTTCTTC.

This chain connects TRBV7-3 to TRBJ2-4; TRBD2 matches at 7 bases. Germline CDR1 is SGHTA and CDR2 is FQGTGA. V gave up 5 bases and J gave up 0 bases; unmatched junction bases: 13. CDR3 length: 18 residues. CDR3 DNA sequence: TGTGCCAGCAGCCCCCATGGGGGGGAGCTTGTAGCCAAAAACATTCAGTACTTC. Amino acid sequence: CASSPHGGELVAKNIQYF. The variable domain in full, with the rest retrieved from reference TRBV7-3 and TRBJ2-4, is GAGVSQTPSNKVTEKGKYVELRCDPISGHTALYWYRQSLGQGPEFLIYFQGTGAADDSGLPNDRFFAVRPEGSVSTLKIQRTERGDSAVYLCASSPHGGELVAKNIQYFGAGTRLSVL.

The chain carries TRBV7-9 and TRBJ2-1; possibly TRBD1 for D (5 bases). This CDR3 has 11 residues. Germline lookup yields CDR1 SEHNR and CDR2 FQNEAQ (reference sequence). The V gene lost 5 bases and the J gene lost 10 bases, with 9 bases spanning the gap. The chain's CDR3 is CASSPRQEQFF. CDR3 sequence (DNA): TGTGCCAGCAGCCCCCGACAGGAGCAGTTCTTC.

This clone has more than one count but fewer than ten. The rearrangement links TRBV19 to TRBJ1-1; D unclear. Germline V gene sequence: CDR1 LNHDA, CDR2 SQIVND (reference sequence). Trimming shortened V by 6 bases and J by 1 base, and 9 bases separated the two germline ends. The CDR3 length is 13 residues. The CDR3 bases are TGTGCCAGTAGGAGCGAACAGAACACTGAAGCTTTCTTT. It specifies CASRSEQNTEAFF. The full variable domain, completed using reference TRBV19 and TRBJ1-1, is DGGITQSPKYLFRKEGQNVTLSCEQNLNHDAMYWYRQDPGQGLRLIYYSQIVNDFQKGDIAEGYSVSREKKESFPLTVTSAQKNPTAFYLCASRSEQNTEAFFGQGTRLTVV.

There are a few counts of this clone. The CDR3 nucleotides are TGCGCCAGCAGCCCCTCCGGGAACACAGATACGCAGTATTTT. Translation: CASSPSGNTDTQYF. V usage is TRBV5-1 and J usage is TRBJ2-3; D perhaps matches TRBD2 (5 bases). Looked up from germline, CDR1 is SGHRS and CDR2 is YFSETQ. The CDR3 contains 14 residues. Trimming shortened V by 4 bases and J by 2 bases, and 11 bases separated the two germline ends.

The chain carries TRBV30 and TRBJ1-2, with a weak D call TRBD1 (5 bases). Per germline, CDR1 GTSNPN and CDR2 SVGIG (reference sequence). The CDR3 length is 12 residues. The V and J ends lost 3 bases and 8 bases respectively, with 13 bases between them. CDR3 in amino acids: CAWSPQERGYTF. The CDR3, as DNA: TGTGCCTGGAGCCCACAGGAGAGGGGCTACACCTTC. The full variable domain, rest sourced from reference TRBV30 and TRBJ1-2, is SQTIHQWPATLVQPVGSPLSLECTVEGTSNPNLYWYRQAAGRGLQLLFYSVGIGQISSEVPQNLSASRPQDRQFILSSKKLLLSDSGFYLCAWSPQERGYTFGSGTRLTVV.

This clone showed up just once. The chain recombines TRBV6-6 with TRBJ2-3; D may be TRBD2 (6 bases). Trimming cost V 10 bases and J 2 bases, with 19 bases left between them. CDR3 size: 15 residues. CDR1 is MNHNY and CDR2 is SVGAGI in the germline V gene (reference sequence). The CDR3, as DNA: TGTGCCACCAGGAGGGGTAGCGGAAACACAGATACGCAGTATTTT. It yields the protein CATRRGSGNTDTQYF.

In this sample, this clone turned up a few times. This chain joins TRBV18 and TRBJ1-4; D is undetermined. V lost 3 bases and J lost 4, with 9 bases in between. Germline V lookup: CDR1 KGHSH, CDR2 LQKENI. The CDR3 totals 14 residues. CDR3 coding DNA: TGTGCCAGCTCACCCTCAGCTTTTAATGAAAAACTGTTTTTT. Translation: CASSPSAFNEKLFF.

This chain links TRBV6-5 with TRBJ1-4, with a possible D match to TRBD1 (5 bases). The germline V gene encodes CDR1 MNHEY and CDR2 SVGAGI. The CDR3 contains 14 residues. Trimming left V 5 bases short and J 3 bases short, with 10 bases between. The chain's CDR3 is CASSKTASNEKLFF. CDR3 DNA: TGTGCCAGCAGTAAGACAGCCTCTAATGAAAAACTGTTTTTT.

This clone was picked up a small number of times. J is TRBJ1-1 and V is TRBV7-6, with 7 bases matching TRBD1. V lost 0 bases, J lost 3 bases, and 1 base stayed unmatched. The CDR3 loop spans 14 amino acids. Germline CDR1 is SGHVS and CDR2 is FNYEAQ. This CDR3 reads CASSLAGQYTEAFF. The CDR3 bases are TGTGCCAGCAGCTTAGCGGGACAGTACACTGAAGCTTTCTTT.

The chain couples TRBV28 to TRBJ2-3; the match to TRBD1 covers 10 bases. Germline trimming cut 4 bases from V and 4 bases from J; bases unmatched to any gene: 8. This CDR3 region has 16 residues. Per germline, CDR1 MDHEN and CDR2 SYDVKM. The chain's CDR3 is CASSSAGTGVPDTQYF. DNA of the CDR3: TGTGCCAGCAGTTCAGCCGGGACAGGGGTCCCAGATACGCAGTATTTT.

The CDR3 bases are TGTGCCAGCAGCTGGGGAGACGGTATTGAGCAGTTCTTC. This encodes CASSWGDGIEQFF. This chain uses TRBV7-3 with TRBJ2-1; a possible D gene is TRBD2 (5 bases). Germline V lookup: CDR1 SGHTA, CDR2 FQGTGA. Trimming removed 4 bases at V and 9 bases at J, with 13 bases between. This CDR3 spans 13 amino acids.

The V gene is TRBV28, the J gene TRBJ1-1, with TRBD1 identical over 8 bases. The junction had 7 bases not matched to a gene; V was cut back by 5 bases and J by 5 bases. Germline CDR1 is MDHEN and CDR2 is SYDVKM. The CDR3 is made up of 14 amino acids. CDR3 protein: CASSTQGAHTEAFF. CDR3 nucleotides: TGTGCCAGCAGTACCCAGGGGGCGCATACTGAAGCTTTCTTT.

This chain uses TRBV2 with TRBJ2-5, with TRBD2 matching 12 bases. This CDR3 has 17 amino acids. Germline values: CDR1 SNHLY, CDR2 FYNNEI. V dropped 2 bases and J dropped 5; count of bases not matched to a gene: 9. The CDR3 spells CASSELAGGQNRETQYF. The CDR3 DNA follows: TGTGCCAGCAGTGAACTAGCGGGGGGGCAAAATCGGGAGACCCAGTACTTC.

This clone has more than one count but fewer than ten. This chain joins TRBV11-2 and TRBJ2-2; TRBD1 aligns across 7 bases. Germline-derived CDR1 and CDR2 are SGHAT and FQNNGV. Trimming took 4 bases from V and 5 from J; bases not matched to a gene: 4. The CDR3 is made up of 14 amino acids. As DNA, the CDR3 is TGTGCCAGCAGCTCACAGGGGTATACCGGGGAGCTGTTTTTT. It is translated as CASSSQGYTGELFF.

This clone turned up a few times. The rearrangement uses TRBV6-1 and TRBJ2-5; TRBD2 matches 8 bases. CDR1 and CDR2 (germline): MNHNS, SASEGT. The CDR3 loop spans 15 amino acids. V trimming: 4 bases; J trimming: 1 base; junction bases outside the gene matches: 5. CDR3 nucleotides: TGTGCCAGCAGTGGGACACTAGCGGCCCAAGAGACCCAGTACTTC. This gives the protein CASSGTLAAQETQYF.

Only a few counts were recorded for this clone. This chain joins TRBV19 and TRBJ1-5; D is undetermined. Per the germline V gene, CDR1 is LNHDA and CDR2 is SQIVND (reference sequence). There are 16 residues in the CDR3. V gave up 3 bases and J gave up 2 bases, with 14 bases separating them. The CDR3 nucleotides are TGTGCCAGTAGTATCCCCCCCAGCAGAGGCAATCAGCCCCAGCATTTT. This encodes CASSIPPSRGNQPQHF.

This clone was seen once. The V gene is TRBV6-1, the J gene TRBJ2-6, with D maybe TRBD1 (6 bases). With 9 bases removed from V and 0 bases from J, the gap between germline ends came to 9 bases. The CDR3 runs to 14 residues. Germline assignment: CDR1 MNHNS and CDR2 SASEGT. The CDR3 DNA is TGTGCCAGTATAGGGGGCTCTGGGGCCAACGTCCTGACTTTC. It encodes CASIGGSGANVLTF.

This chain connects TRBV19 to TRBJ1-5; D is perhaps TRBD1 (5 bases). The length of the CDR3 is 13 residues. Germline CDR1 is LNHDA and CDR2 is SQIVND (reference sequence). V lost 6 bases and J lost 5, with 11 bases in between. CDR3 in DNA: TGTGCCAGTAGCAATGGGGGTTATCAGCCCCAGCATTTT. Its translation: CASSNGGYQPQHF.

The chain links TRBV28 to TRBJ1-2; TRBD1 aligns across 10 bases. Germline values: CDR1 MDHEN, CDR2 SYDVKM. This CDR3 is 13 amino acids long. The trim removed 8 bases at V and 5 bases at J, leaving 5 bases unmatched. Here the CDR3 reads CASSRTGGYGYTF. CDR3 nucleotide sequence: TGTGCCAGCTCCAGGACAGGGGGGTATGGCTACACCTTC.

V is TRBV18 and J is TRBJ2-3; 7 positions match TRBD1. CDR3 length: 13 amino acids. CDR1 and CDR2 (germline): KGHSH, LQKENI. V dropped 4 bases and J dropped 4; count of bases not matched to a gene: 2. The CDR3 protein is CASSRQGADTQYF. CDR3 nucleotides: TGTGCCAGCTCACGACAGGGCGCAGATACGCAGTATTTT. The whole variable domain, filled in from reference TRBV18 and TRBJ2-3, reads NAGVMQNPRHLVRRRGQEARLRCSPMKGHSHVYWYRQLPEEGLKFMVYLQKENIIDESGMPKERFSAEFPKEGPSILRIQQVVRGDSAAYFCASSRQGADTQYFGPGTRLTVL.

The V and J genes are TRBV7-3 and TRBJ2-5; 8 nucleotides align to TRBD2. The CDR3 consists of 14 residues. The germline gives CDR1 SGHTA, CDR2 FQGTGA. The V and J ends lost 3 bases and 2 bases, in that order; junction bases with no gene match: 2. Here the CDR3 reads CASSFGGGQETQYF. For the CDR3, the DNA is TGTGCCAGCAGCTTCGGCGGGGGGCAAGAGACCCAGTACTTC.

The rearrangement uses TRBV7-8 and TRBJ1-1; possible D gene TRBD1, 6 bases. Looked up from germline, CDR1 is SGHVS and CDR2 is FQNEAQ. The V end lost 1 base, the J end lost 1 base, and 16 bases lay between the germline ends. The CDR3 is 17 residues long. The DNA for the CDR3 is TGTGCCAGCAGCTTAGGAGAAAGGGGGACAAGGAACACTGAAGCTTTCTTT. Amino acids: CASSLGERGTRNTEAFF.

The chain links TRBV18 to TRBJ1-3; D remains unclear. The V end lost 2 bases, the J end lost 3 bases, and 11 bases lay between the germline ends. This CDR3 spans 15 amino acids. CDR1 KGHSH and CDR2 LQKENI come from the germline V gene. CDR3 sequence: CASSPTRGGGNTIYF. DNA for the CDR3: TGTGCCAGCTCACCAACTCGGGGTGGTGGAAACACCATATATTTT.

The chain is built from TRBV11-2 and TRBJ2-7; D unclear. V dropped 1 base and J dropped 3 bases, with 7 bases sitting between them. This CDR3 is built from 13 residues. The germline gives CDR1 SGHAT, CDR2 FQNNGV. The CDR3 DNA follows: TGTGCCAGCAGCTTAGCACGGATCTACGAGCAGTACGTC. Its protein product is CASSLARIYEQYV.

The J gene is TRBJ1-2, the V gene TRBV5-1; tentatively, D is TRBD1 (5 bases). Germline V CDR1 and CDR2: SGHRS, YFSETQ. With 0 bases removed from V and 7 bases from J, the gap between germline ends came to 10 bases. This CDR3 contains 13 residues. The CDR3 spells CASSLDGQGGYTF. In DNA, the CDR3 is TGCGCCAGCAGCTTGGACGGCCAGGGTGGCTACACCTTC.

The rearrangement links TRBV5-1 to TRBJ2-5; TRBD2 matches at 15 bases. Losses at the gene ends were 5 bases for V and 5 bases for J; bases not matched to a gene: 7. The CDR3 sequence is 16 residues long. Per the germline V gene, CDR1 is SGHRS and CDR2 is YFSETQ. Here the CDR3 DNA reads TGCGCCAGCAGTCCTGGACTAGCGGGGGGGCCGGAGACCCAGTACTTC. Its protein is CASSPGLAGGPETQYF.